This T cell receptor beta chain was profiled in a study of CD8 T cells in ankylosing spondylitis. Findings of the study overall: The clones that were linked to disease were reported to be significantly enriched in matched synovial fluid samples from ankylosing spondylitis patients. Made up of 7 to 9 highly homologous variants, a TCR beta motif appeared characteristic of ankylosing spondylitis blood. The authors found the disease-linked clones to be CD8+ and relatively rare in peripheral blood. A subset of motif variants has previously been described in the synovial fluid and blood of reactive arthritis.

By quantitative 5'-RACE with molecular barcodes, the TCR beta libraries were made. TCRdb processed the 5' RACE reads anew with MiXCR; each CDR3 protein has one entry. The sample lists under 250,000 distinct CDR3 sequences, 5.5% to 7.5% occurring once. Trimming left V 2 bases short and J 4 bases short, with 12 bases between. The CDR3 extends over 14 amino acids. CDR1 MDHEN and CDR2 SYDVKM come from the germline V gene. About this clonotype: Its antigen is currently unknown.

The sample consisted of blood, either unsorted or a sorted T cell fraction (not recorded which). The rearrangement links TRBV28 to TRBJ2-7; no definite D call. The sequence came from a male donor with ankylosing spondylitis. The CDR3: CASSLAGSFYEQYF. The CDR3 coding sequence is TGTGCCAGCAGTTTAGCAGGCAGTTTTTACGAGCAGTACTTC.